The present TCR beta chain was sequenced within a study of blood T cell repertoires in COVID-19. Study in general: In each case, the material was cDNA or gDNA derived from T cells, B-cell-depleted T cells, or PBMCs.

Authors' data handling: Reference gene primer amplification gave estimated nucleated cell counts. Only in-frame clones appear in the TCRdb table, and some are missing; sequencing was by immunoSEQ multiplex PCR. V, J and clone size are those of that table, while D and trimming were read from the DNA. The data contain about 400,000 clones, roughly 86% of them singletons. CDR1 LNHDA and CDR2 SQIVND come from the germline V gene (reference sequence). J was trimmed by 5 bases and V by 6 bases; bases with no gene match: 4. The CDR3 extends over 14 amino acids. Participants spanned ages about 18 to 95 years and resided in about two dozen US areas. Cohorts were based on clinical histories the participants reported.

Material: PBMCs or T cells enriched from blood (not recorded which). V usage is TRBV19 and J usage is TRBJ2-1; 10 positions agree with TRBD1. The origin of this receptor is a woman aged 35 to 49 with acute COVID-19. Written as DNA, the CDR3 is TGTGCCAGTAGCCTCGGGACAGGGGACAATGAGCAGTTCTTC. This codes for CASSLGTGDNEQFF.